The 21 T cell receptor beta chains below were found in one sample sequenced in a study of cytomegalovirus exposure and HLA in healthy donors. Primers included in the PCR were 60 Vbeta and 13 Jbeta primers. Sequencing was performed with immunoSEQ multiplex PCR; in TCRdb, only in-frame clones are kept and a portion is missing. The table has over 150,000 clones, around 63% seen once; the top ten hold approximately 4.5%. Input material: PBMCs. These receptors were collected from a woman aged 18-30 years in good health and CMV-seropositive.

This clone appeared once. This chain joins TRBV19 and TRBJ1-2, with D uncertain. The V and J ends lost 3 bases and 8 bases respectively, with 7 bases between them. This CDR3 region has 11 residues. In germline, CDR1 is LNHDA, CDR2 SQIVND (reference sequence). DNA for the CDR3: TGTGCCAGTAGTATTCCGGGGGGCTACACCTTC. Its protein is CASSIPGGYTF.

The chain is built from TRBV25-1 and TRBJ2-7, with a weak D call TRBD2 (5 bases). Germline lookup yields CDR1 MGHDK and CDR2 SYGVNS. V lost 5 bases, J lost 0 bases, and 17 bases lay in between. The CDR3 sequence is 16 residues long. CDR3 in amino acids: CASSPLTSRASYEQYF. DNA for the CDR3: TGTGCCAGCAGTCCACTAACGTCGAGGGCCTCCTACGAGCAGTACTTC.

Comment on this clone: Mismatch with germline at one junction end may stem from a read error. The CDR3 here is CAWTSGGGREF. The DNA of the CDR3 is TGTGCCTGGACCTCCGGGGGGGGGAGAGAGTTT. This chain joins TRBV30 and TRBJ1-1, with a tentative D call TRBD1 (5 bases). Germline V gene sequence: CDR1 GTSNPN, CDR2 SVGIG (reference sequence). The CDR3 has 11 residues.

The chain couples TRBV18 to TRBJ1-2, with D tentatively TRBD1 (5 bases). Trimming removed 2 bases from V and 4 bases from J, with 17 bases in between. Germline V lookup: CDR1 KGHSH, CDR2 LQKENI. The CDR3 runs 16 residues. CDR3 DNA sequence: TGTGCCAGCTCACCATGGCGATCGGAAGGGGTCTATGGCTACACCTTC. This encodes CASSPWRSEGVYGYTF.

In this sample, this clone turned up a few times. The chain recombines TRBV19 with TRBJ2-7, with 7 positions matching TRBD1. Trimming removed 6 bases from V and 2 bases from J; junction bases left unmatched: 13. Germline CDR1 reads LNHDA; CDR2 reads SQIVND (reference sequence). The CDR3 is 16 amino acids. The CDR3 sequence: CASRNVEGARPYEQYF. DNA for the CDR3: TGTGCCAGTAGGAACGTCGAGGGGGCCAGACCCTACGAGCAGTACTTC.

This clone was seen more than once but under ten times. The CDR3 nucleotides read TGTGCCAGTAGTCCCCCGGGACTAGCTGGGAATGAGCAGTTCTTC. Its translation: CASSPPGLAGNEQFF. The chain is built from TRBV19 and TRBJ2-1; 9 nucleotides line up with TRBD2. The V gene end was trimmed by 5 bases and the J gene end by 7 bases; junction bases not matched to a gene: 9. The CDR3 length is 15 residues. Germline CDR1 reads LNHDA; CDR2 reads SQIVND (reference sequence).

The gene calls are TRBV2 and TRBJ2-5, with 12 bases fitting TRBD2. Germline V gene sequence: CDR1 SNHLY, CDR2 FYNNEI. CDR3 length equals 15 residues. Germline trimming cut 4 bases from V and 1 base from J; bases unmatched to any gene: 1. CDR3 nucleotides: TGTGCCAGCAGTGCTAGCGGGGGGGCCCAAGAGACCCAGTACTTC. The encoded protein is CASSASGGAQETQYF.

This chain connects TRBV18 to TRBJ2-1; no clear D. The CDR3 spans 14 residues. V was shortened by 4 bases and J by 4 bases, with 11 bases between the two germline ends. Germline V CDR1 and CDR2: KGHSH, LQKENI. The DNA for the CDR3 is TGTGCCAGCTCACATTACCTAGAATACAATGAGCAGTTCTTC. It encodes CASSHYLEYNEQFF.

In this sample, this clone turned up a few times. This rearrangement joins TRBV9 to TRBJ2-7; 7 nucleotides agree with TRBD2. The CDR3 has 15 residues. Trimming cost V 3 bases and J 2 bases; bases outside gene matches: 8. Germline-derived CDR1 and CDR2 are SGDLS and YYNGEE. As DNA, the CDR3 is TGTGCCAGCAGCGAAACATCGGGAGGACCCTACGAGCAGTACTTC. It encodes CASSETSGGPYEQYF.

This clone was observed a few times. The V call is TRBV13, the J call TRBJ2-1; 9 bases match TRBD2. The junction had 8 bases not matched to a gene; V was cut back by 1 base and J by 7 bases. The germline CDR1 and CDR2 sequences are PRHDT and FYEKMQ (reference sequence). The CDR3 has 16 residues. Here the CDR3 DNA reads TGTGCCAGCAGCTTAGAAGCGGGGGGTATCAAGAATGAGCAGTTCTTC. This gives the protein CASSLEAGGIKNEQFF.

V is TRBV11-3 and J is TRBJ2-5; 7 positions match TRBD2. Trimming removed 5 bases from V and 5 bases from J; junction bases left unmatched: 5. The CDR3 totals 13 residues. Germline CDR1 is SGHNT and CDR2 is YENEEA. CDR3 region: CASSLGTIETQYF. CDR3 sequence (DNA): TGTGCCAGCAGCCTCGGGACTATTGAGACCCAGTACTTC.

This chain joins TRBV29-1 and TRBJ1-1; possible D gene TRBD1, 6 bases. V was cut by 5 bases and J by 4 bases, with 17 bases left in between. Germline lookup yields CDR1 SQVTM and CDR2 ANQGSEA. The CDR3 consists of 14 residues. Here the CDR3 reads CSVNRELGVTEAFF. CDR3 DNA sequence: TGCAGCGTTAACAGGGAATTAGGGGTCACTGAAGCTTTCTTT.

This clone was recorded a few times. The chain couples TRBV29-1 to TRBJ1-5, with a possible D match to TRBD1 (5 bases). This CDR3 contains 15 residues. In germline, CDR1 is SQVTM, CDR2 ANQGSEA. The V gene lost 6 bases and the J gene lost 0 bases, with 15 bases spanning the gap. The CDR3 coding sequence is TGCAGCGTCGCCGCGGGGGGAGGTAGCAATCAGCCCCAGCATTTT. It yields the protein CSVAAGGGSNQPQHF.

There are a few counts of this clone. The CDR3 sequence is CASSLSSISYEQYF. CDR3 nucleotide sequence: TGTGCCAGCTCACTTTCTAGCATTTCCTACGAGCAGTACTTC. The chain joins TRBV18 to TRBJ2-7, with D possibly matching TRBD2 (5 bases). The ends were cut back, 4 bases at V and 1 base at J, with 11 bases in the middle. Germline V gene lookup returns CDR1 KGHSH and CDR2 LQKENI. The length of the CDR3 is 14 residues.

The V call is TRBV27, the J call TRBJ2-1; maybe TRBD1 (6 bases). Germline-derived CDR1 and CDR2 are MNHEY and SMNVEV (reference sequence). The germline V and J ends were trimmed by 5 bases and 4 bases, with 9 bases remaining between them. The CDR3 is 13 residues long. As DNA, the CDR3 is TGTGCCAGCAGTGGAACAGGGTACAATGAGCAGTTCTTC. This gives the protein CASSGTGYNEQFF.

This rearrangement joins TRBV18 to TRBJ1-2; 8 bases are a match to TRBD1. Germline trimming cut 3 bases from V and 7 bases from J; bases unmatched to any gene: 10. The CDR3 is 15 residues long. Germline CDR1 is KGHSH and CDR2 is LQKENI. CDR3 DNA sequence: TGTGCCAGCTCACCGTCGGGACAGGCGGAGGGTGGCTACACCTTC. As protein: CASSPSGQAEGGYTF.

The V and J genes are TRBV7-3 and TRBJ2-1, with 7 bases that match TRBD1. This CDR3 has 16 residues. The V and J ends lost 3 bases and 5 bases, in that order; junction bases with no gene match: 10. Germline CDR1 and CDR2: SGHTA and FQGTGA. The CDR3 is CASSFTGQRLNNEQFF. The CDR3 region has the DNA TGTGCCAGCAGCTTTACGGGACAGCGATTAAACAATGAGCAGTTCTTC.

The chain uses TRBV10-3 and TRBJ1-2, with 12 nucleotides matching TRBD1. V was pared by 8 bases and J by 8 bases, with 9 bases of the junction left unmatched. Germline V CDR1 and CDR2: ENHRY, SYGVKD. CDR3 length: 14 amino acids. CDR3 DNA: TGTGCCATCGGGACAGGGGGCCTGGAAGGAGGCTACACCTTC. This gives the protein CAIGTGGLEGGYTF.

The gene calls are TRBV5-6 and TRBJ1-5, with 10 bases lining up with TRBD1. Per germline, CDR1 SGHDT and CDR2 YYEEEE. J gave up 0 bases and V 0 bases, and 6 bases lay outside the gene matches. The CDR3 loop spans 18 amino acids. In DNA, the CDR3 is TGTGCCAGCAGCTTGGCGGACAGGGGGGTCTATAGCAATCAGCCCCAGCATTTT. Translated, it gives CASSLADRGVYSNQPQHF.

The gene calls are TRBV10-3 and TRBJ2-3; 8 bases align to TRBD2. V was pared by 4 bases and J by 2 bases, with 5 bases of the junction left unmatched. This CDR3 spans 15 amino acids. Germline V gene data show CDR1 as ENHRY and CDR2 as SYGVKD. Here the CDR3 reads CAISGTGGITDTQYF. The CDR3 DNA reads TGTGCCATCAGTGGGACGGGGGGGATCACAGATACGCAGTATTTT.

The chain uses TRBV27 and TRBJ2-2; 10 positions match TRBD2. V lost 6 bases to trimming and J lost 0 bases; unmatched junction nucleotides: 10. The CDR3 is made up of 18 amino acids. Germline V lookup: CDR1 MNHEY, CDR2 SMNVEV (reference sequence). As DNA, the CDR3 is TGTGCCAGCAGAAGGCGGACTAGCGGCAACCCGAACACCGGGGAGCTGTTTTTT. Its protein is CASRRRTSGNPNTGELFF.